This TCR beta chain was identified during a study of cytomegalovirus exposure and HLA in healthy donors. Whole-study context: The 100 to 150 validation repertoires matched the approximately 700 first-cohort repertoires in platform, a later analysis reported. Study findings and constraints: Among the CMV-associated chains, a few were confirmed in vitro as specific for CMV antigens. Reports showed the classifier diagnosing cytomegalovirus status with high specificity and sensitivity.

As to this clone: Its target is not known.

Sequenced by immunoSEQ multiplex PCR; TCRdb stores in-frame clones only, minus some. The sample consists of some 310,000 clones, approximately 88% of them appearing once. The CDR3 length is 15 residues. The germline CDR1 and CDR2 sequences are MNHEY and SMNVEV (reference sequence). Trimming took 6 bases from V and 4 from J, leaving 18 bases between them. This receptor was taken from a man younger than 40 in good health and CMV-seronegative. V and J are TRBV27 and TRBJ1-2, with TRBD1 as a possible D gene (5 bases). Sequenced material: PBMCs. In DNA, the CDR3 is TGTGCCAGCAGACCGAGAGGGGAGCGGGCCTATGGCTACACCTTC. Amino acid sequence: CASRPRGERAYGYTF.